The clone carrying this TCR beta chain was counted only a few times. The data are from a study of T-cell reconstitution after alpha-beta-depleted transplantation in children. Preparation of the TCRbeta library was carried out with unique molecular identifiers. TCRdb analysed the PCR reads with MiXCR anew, one entry per CDR3 protein. The sample yields about 410,000 distinct CDR3 sequences, 20% seen once. CDR1 SQVTM and CDR2 ANQGSEA come from the germline V gene. V dropped 2 bases and J dropped 1; count of bases not matched to a gene: 3. The CDR3 is 15 amino acids. This chain joins TRBV29-1 and TRBJ2-4; 9 nucleotides match TRBD1. The sequence was collected from a human donor who donated a stem cell graft to a child with acute myeloid leukemia. Sequencing used PBMCs from the stem cell graft donor, obtained from the stem cell graft. This chain's CDR3 is CSVERTGAAKNIQYF. The CDR3 DNA follows: TGCAGCGTTGAAAGGACAGGGGCGGCCAAAAACATTCAGTACTTC.